The 7 T cell receptor beta chains in this list originate from one sample, sequenced in a study of long-term antiretroviral therapy in people with HIV. The assay, immunoSEQ v3.0, was run at survey level. Method: immunoSEQ multiplex PCR; TCRdb's copy keeps in-frame clones and lacks some. The sample records 18,000 or so clones, over 75% being singletons. Specimen: unsorted PBMCs, collected at the start of antiretroviral therapy, before treatment. Every receptor here comes from a woman between 35 and 50 years old with HIV.

The rearrangement uses TRBV9 and TRBJ1-4, with a possible D match to TRBD1 (6 bases). CDR1 SGDLS and CDR2 YYNGEE come from the germline V gene. This CDR3 is 14 amino acids long. Trimming left V 3 bases short and J 8 bases short, with 14 bases between. The CDR3 DNA reads as TGTGCCAGCAGCGGCGGGGGGGGCATGGAAAAACTGTTTTTT. Its translation is CASSGGGGMEKLFF.

V gene TRBV28 combines with J gene TRBJ1-2; no clear D. The CDR3 extends over 14 amino acids. Germline CDR1 is MDHEN and CDR2 is SYDVKM. V was cut by 2 bases and J by 4 bases, with 11 bases left in between. The CDR3 nucleotides are TGTGCCAGCAGTTTAGTAGGGTTCTTCTATGGCTACACCTTC. Translating gives CASSLVGFFYGYTF.

The genes are TRBV28 and TRBJ1-2; 7 nucleotides line up with TRBD1. With V trimmed by 4 bases and J by 5 bases, 7 bases remained unmatched. Germline CDR1 MDHEN, CDR2 SYDVKM. The CDR3 loop spans 14 amino acids. Here the CDR3 DNA reads TGTGCCAGCAGTTCCGCCGACAGGGTTTATGGCTACACCTTC. It encodes CASSSADRVYGYTF.

The rearrangement links TRBV10-3 to TRBJ1-2, with 12 bases identical to TRBD1. Trimming removed 6 bases from V and 7 bases from J; junction bases left unmatched: 9. The CDR3 length is 15 residues. Looked up from germline, CDR1 is ENHRY and CDR2 is SYGVKD. The CDR3 spells CAISAGTGGVGGYTF. The DNA of the CDR3 is TGTGCCATCAGCGCCGGGACAGGGGGCGTGGGTGGCTACACCTTC.

This rearrangement joins TRBV7-7 to TRBJ2-1, with TRBD2 identical over 9 bases. In germline, CDR1 is SSHAT, CDR2 FNYEAQ (reference sequence). V trimming: 4 bases; J trimming: 5 bases; junction bases outside the gene matches: 9. The CDR3 totals 16 residues. The CDR3 nucleotides read TGTGCCAGCAGCTACACTCTGGCGGGGGGGCACAATGAGCAGTTCTTC. As protein: CASSYTLAGGHNEQFF.

V is TRBV5-4 and J is TRBJ1-1; maybe TRBD1 (5 bases). V lost 4 bases, J lost 0 bases, and 10 bases lay in between. CDR3 length: 14 amino acids. Germline V CDR1 and CDR2: SGHNT, YYREEE (reference sequence). The CDR3 protein is CASSLGTLNTEAFF. The CDR3 nucleotides read TGTGCCAGCAGCCTCGGGACCTTGAACACTGAAGCTTTCTTT.

V is TRBV5-4 and J is TRBJ2-7, with TRBD2 matching 9 bases. The CDR3 loop spans 16 amino acids. From germline, CDR1 is SGHNT and CDR2 YYREEE (reference sequence). V dropped 0 bases and J dropped 3; count of bases not matched to a gene: 7. DNA of the CDR3: TGTGCCAGCAGCTTGGACGCAGCGGGGGGTATCTACGAGCAGTACTTC. Its protein is CASSLDAAGGIYEQYF.